These 29 T cell receptor beta chains share one sample of origin, sequenced in a study of preoperative IRX-2 immunotherapy in early breast cancer. The assay was immunoSEQ multiplex PCR, and TCRdb's table has in-frame clones only and misses some. The sample carries over 25,000 clones, about 81% recorded once. The treatment: preoperative locoregional IRX-2 cytokine immunotherapy. Source: lymph node tissue, taken after IRX-2 immunotherapy. These TCRs come from a human donor with breast cancer.

The sample holds one count of this clone. The V and J genes are TRBV19 and TRBJ1-1; unclear D gene. The germline gives CDR1 LNHDA, CDR2 SQIVND (reference sequence). V was clipped by 4 bases and J by 10 bases, with 19 bases between them. This CDR3 has 14 amino acids. For the CDR3, the DNA is TGTGCCAGTAGTACCCCCGGCTCGGTCTTCGGAGCTTTCTTT. As protein: CASSTPGSVFGAFF.

The chain couples TRBV19 to TRBJ1-1; possible D gene TRBD1, 5 bases. This CDR3 comprises 14 residues. CDR1 is LNHDA and CDR2 is SQIVND in the germline V gene (reference sequence). The V and J ends lost 4 bases and 4 bases respectively, with 13 bases between them. The CDR3 loop is CASSNTGYLTEAFF. DNA for the CDR3: TGTGCCAGTAGTAATACAGGTTACCTCACTGAAGCTTTCTTT.

This clone was counted between two and nine times. The chain is built from TRBV19 and TRBJ1-2; D is possibly TRBD1 (5 bases). Germline V gene sequence: CDR1 LNHDA, CDR2 SQIVND (reference sequence). This CDR3 region has 14 residues. The V and J ends lost 3 bases and 0 bases respectively, with 8 bases between them. The CDR3 is CASSIRGSNYGYTF. The CDR3 nucleotides read TGTGCCAGTAGTATTAGGGGCTCTAACTATGGCTACACCTTC.

The V and J genes are TRBV2 and TRBJ2-1; unclear D gene. The CDR3 is 13 residues long. Germline CDR1 reads SNHLY; CDR2 reads FYNNEI. V shed 1 base and J shed 9 bases, with 10 bases lying between them. DNA for the CDR3: TGTGCCAGCAGTGAAGGGACCGCGGCTGAGCAGTTCTTC. The encoded protein is CASSEGTAAEQFF.

The rearrangement uses TRBV18 and TRBJ2-1, with TRBD2 matching over 10 bases. V lost 1 base and J lost 9; bases outside the gene matches: 6. The CDR3 runs 15 residues. The V gene's germline CDR1 is KGHSH and CDR2 LQKENI. Here the CDR3 DNA reads TGTGCCAGCTCACCACAGCGGGGGGGGATCGGTGAGCAGTTCTTC. This encodes CASSPQRGGIGEQFF.

The gene calls are TRBV11-3 and TRBJ1-3; D perhaps matches TRBD1 (5 bases). Germline CDR1 and CDR2: SGHNT and YENEEA. This CDR3 comprises 14 residues. Trimming cost V 1 base and J 2 bases, with 6 bases left between them. This CDR3 is CASSLVGAGNTIYF. In DNA form, the CDR3 reads TGTGCCAGCAGCTTAGTGGGGGCTGGAAACACCATATATTTT.

The chain's CDR3 is CASRNRSNTEAFF. CDR3 DNA: TGTGCCAGTCGAAACAGGTCGAACACTGAAGCTTTCTTT. This sequence joins TRBV19 and TRBJ1-1, with D possibly TRBD1 on 5 matching bases. Germline CDR1 LNHDA, CDR2 SQIVND (reference sequence). V lost 8 bases and J 1 base, leaving 11 bases between the germline ends. The CDR3 spans 13 residues.

V gene TRBV6-7 combines with J gene TRBJ1-3, with D unclear. TRBV6-7 has ORF status, its function being uncertain. V lost 6 bases and J lost 0, with 24 bases in between. The CDR3 is made up of 19 amino acids. CDR3 nucleotide sequence: TGTGCCAGCAGGCAGCCACGATGGCCAAGAAAGAACTCTGGAAACACCATATATTTT. Amino acid sequence: CASRQPRWPRKNSGNTIYF.

The chain links TRBV19 to TRBJ2-2; 7 bases match TRBD1. The CDR3 runs to 15 residues. The V gene's germline CDR1 is LNHDA and CDR2 SQIVND (reference sequence). Trimming took 3 bases from V and 0 from J; bases not matched to a gene: 1. CDR3 sequence (DNA): TGTGCCAGTAGTATGGGACAGACGAACACCGGGGAGCTGTTTTTT. Amino acid sequence: CASSMGQTNTGELFF.

The V gene is TRBV6-7, the J gene TRBJ1-5; 8 bases map to TRBD1. TRBV6-7 is known as an ORF, though its function is uncertain. There are 14 residues in the CDR3. V lost 7 bases and J lost 5; bases outside the gene matches: 7. The DNA for the CDR3 is TGTGCCAGCACCGGGACAGGCTGGGATCAGCCCCAGCATTTT. Residues: CASTGTGWDQPQHF.

The V gene is TRBV15, the J gene TRBJ2-5, with unresolved D. CDR1 and CDR2 from the germline V gene are LNHNV and YYDKDF (reference sequence). CDR3 length equals 15 residues. V lost 0 bases and J lost 2, with 10 bases in between. The CDR3 DNA is TGTGCCACCAGCAGAGATCGGGCAGGACAAGAGACCCAGTACTTC. Translating gives CATSRDRAGQETQYF.

This clone was detected only a few times. The rearrangement uses TRBV6-8 and TRBJ2-6; D call uncertain. The CDR3 contains 13 residues. The V gene's germline CDR1 is MNHGY and CDR2 SAAAGT. The V end lost 6 bases, the J end lost 0 bases, and 3 bases lay between the germline ends. CDR3: CASRASGANVLTF. The CDR3 DNA follows: TGTGCCAGCAGGGCCTCTGGGGCCAACGTCCTGACTTTC.

The chain joins TRBV6-8 to TRBJ2-7; 11 positions match TRBD1. The CDR3 sequence is 16 residues long. From germline, CDR1 is MNHGY and CDR2 SAAAGT. Unmatched junction bases numbered 7, after V lost 4 bases and J lost 2 bases. The CDR3 DNA reads as TGTGCCAGCAGTTGGAGGGTGGGACAGGGGGCCTACGAGCAGTACTTC. Amino acid sequence: CASSWRVGQGAYEQYF.

This chain connects TRBV19 to TRBJ1-5, with TRBD1 matching 9 bases. The germline gives CDR1 LNHDA, CDR2 SQIVND (reference sequence). This CDR3 has 18 amino acids. Trimming at V came to 5 bases and at J to 0 bases, leaving 11 bases not matched to a gene. The CDR3 bases are TGTGCCAGTAGTTCTTCGGGACAGGGACTATATAGCAATCAGCCCCAGCATTTT. Residues: CASSSSGQGLYSNQPQHF.

The chain has TRBV18 and TRBJ2-7; the D gene could be TRBD1 or TRBD2 (5 bases each). In germline, CDR1 is KGHSH, CDR2 LQKENI. V lost 2 bases, J lost 4 bases, and 12 bases lay in between. The CDR3 is made up of 14 amino acids. The CDR3 reads CASSPGDPEYEQYV. The CDR3 DNA reads TGTGCCAGCTCACCAGGGGACCCCGAGTACGAGCAGTACGTC.

The chain is built from TRBV6-8 and TRBJ1-4; D is perhaps TRBD1 (5 bases). The V end was cut by 2 bases, the J end by 8 bases, with 12 bases between. The CDR3 length is 14 residues. The germline V gene encodes CDR1 MNHGY and CDR2 SAAAGT. This CDR3 is CASSYVGRREKLFF. CDR3 in DNA: TGTGCCAGCAGTTACGTGGGGCGACGAGAAAAACTGTTTTTT.

This chain links TRBV11-3 with TRBJ1-5; D is unresolved. The germline gives CDR1 SGHNT, CDR2 YENEEA. The length of the CDR3 is 14 residues. V was shortened by 0 bases and J by 0 bases, with 3 bases between the two germline ends. The DNA of the CDR3 is TGTGCCAGCAGCTTAGACAGTAGCAATCAGCCCCAGCATTTT. This encodes CASSLDSSNQPQHF.

The gene calls are TRBV6-4 and TRBJ1-4, with D uncertain. V was pared by 10 bases and J by 0 bases, with 12 bases between. The CDR3 loop spans 14 amino acids. Germline-derived CDR1 and CDR2 are MRHNA and SNTAGT. The CDR3 DNA follows: TGTGCCACCCGTCGCGGAGCAACTAATGAAAAACTGTTTTTT. Its protein product is CATRRGATNEKLFF.

The chain recombines TRBV6-8 with TRBJ1-4; D is unresolved. V was trimmed by 5 bases and J by 8 bases, leaving 12 bases between them. This CDR3 spans 13 amino acids. CDR1 is MNHGY and CDR2 is SAAAGT in the germline V gene. The CDR3 DNA sequence: TGTGCCAGCAGTGTTAATGGGAGGGAAAAACTGTTTTTT. Translated, it gives CASSVNGREKLFF.

This chain connects TRBV29-1 to TRBJ1-1; D not certain. Deletions cut 6 bases from V and 2 bases from J, with 16 bases between. Germline values: CDR1 SQVTM, CDR2 ANQGSEA. The CDR3 contains 14 residues. The CDR3 loop reads CSVPRLRSNTEAFF. The CDR3 nucleotides read TGCAGCGTCCCAAGACTGCGGTCAAACACTGAAGCTTTCTTT.

This CDR3 is CASSYGTVNTEAFF. CDR3 DNA sequence: TGTGCCAGCAGTTACGGGACAGTAAACACTGAAGCTTTCTTT. The chain joins TRBV6-8 to TRBJ1-1, with TRBD1 identical over 7 bases. V dropped 2 bases and J dropped 2; count of bases not matched to a gene: 2. Germline assignment: CDR1 MNHGY and CDR2 SAAAGT. This CDR3 has 14 amino acids.

This chain uses TRBV12-5 with TRBJ1-2; a possible D gene is TRBD1 (5 bases). V shed 5 bases and J shed 0 bases, with 19 bases lying between them. Germline V gives CDR1 LGHNT, CDR2 FRNRAP. The CDR3 is 17 residues long. In nucleotides, the CDR3 is TGTGCTAGTGGTACCACCGAGAGGAAGACAGCTAACTATGGCTACACCTTC. It translates to CASGTTERKTANYGYTF.

This clone has just a few counts. The V gene is TRBV19, the J gene TRBJ2-5; D might be TRBD1 (5 bases). The CDR3 sequence is 15 residues long. V was trimmed by 5 bases and J by 5 bases, leaving 18 bases between them. Germline V lookup: CDR1 LNHDA, CDR2 SQIVND (reference sequence). CDR3 sequence (DNA): TGTGCCAGTAGTTCCACCGCCAGGGAACTTGAGACCCAGTACTTC. Translating gives CASSSTARELETQYF.

This chain connects TRBV18 to TRBJ2-2; the D is unclear. Germline CDR1 KGHSH, CDR2 LQKENI. V dropped 0 bases and J dropped 3 bases, with 5 bases sitting between them. The CDR3 extends over 14 amino acids. The CDR3 sequence: CASSPPADTGELFF. As DNA, the CDR3 is TGTGCCAGCTCACCACCCGCGGACACCGGGGAGCTGTTTTTT.

The chain joins TRBV30 to TRBJ2-1, with 11 bases matching TRBD2. The germline gives CDR1 GTSNPN, CDR2 SVGIG (reference sequence). The CDR3 loop spans 14 amino acids. Germline trimming cut 1 base from V and 8 bases from J; bases unmatched to any gene: 4. The DNA of the CDR3 is TGTGCCTGGAGTGGTGGGACTAGCGGCGATGAGCAGTTCTTC. It specifies CAWSGGTSGDEQFF.

The J gene is TRBJ2-7, the V gene TRBV6-9; D remains ambiguous. This CDR3 comprises 16 residues. Trimming stripped 6 bases from V and 0 bases from J, with 18 bases between. CDR1 and CDR2 (germline): MNHGY, SVAAGI. This CDR3 is CASSDSMGMYSYEQYV. In DNA, the CDR3 is TGTGCCAGCAGCGACTCCATGGGGATGTACTCCTACGAGCAGTACGTC.

The chain carries TRBV19 and TRBJ1-1; D not resolved. This CDR3 region has 16 residues. V was pared by 3 bases and J by 1 base, with 15 bases between. The V gene's germline CDR1 is LNHDA and CDR2 SQIVND (reference sequence). The CDR3 sequence is CASSIMADAKNTEAFF. CDR3 sequence (DNA): TGTGCCAGTAGTATTATGGCCGACGCGAAGAACACTGAAGCTTTCTTT.

The chain couples TRBV7-5 to TRBJ2-3; the table's D gene call, TRBD2, was not cross checked with the DNA. TRBV7-5 is noted as a pseudogene. This CDR3 region has 15 residues. The CDR3 DNA sequence: TGTGCCAGCAGTCGCGGGACTAGCAACGGGGATACGCAGTATTTT. Its translation is CASSRGTSNGDTQYF.

The chain couples TRBV28 to TRBJ1-2; no clear D. CDR3 length: 13 amino acids. Between the trimmed V and J ends, which lost 3 bases and 3 bases, there was a span of 8 bases. Germline-derived CDR1 and CDR2 are MDHEN and SYDVKM. The CDR3 DNA is TGTGCCAGCAGTTTTTACCTCCACTATGGCTACACCTTC. It translates to CASSFYLHYGYTF.